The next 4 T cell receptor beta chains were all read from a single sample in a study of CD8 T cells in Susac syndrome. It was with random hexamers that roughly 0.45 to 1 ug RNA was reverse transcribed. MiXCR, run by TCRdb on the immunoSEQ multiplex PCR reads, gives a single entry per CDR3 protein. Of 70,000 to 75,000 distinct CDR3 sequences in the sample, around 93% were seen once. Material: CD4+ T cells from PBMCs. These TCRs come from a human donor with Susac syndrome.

The CDR3 loop is CASSYGHTYEQYF. DNA of the CDR3: TGTGCCAGCAGTTACGGGCATACCTACGAGCAGTACTTC. The V gene is TRBV6-5, the J gene TRBJ2-7; D gene uncertain. Trimming removed 2 bases at V and 2 bases at J, with 7 bases between. Germline CDR1 is MNHEY and CDR2 is SVGAGI. CDR3 length: 13 amino acids.

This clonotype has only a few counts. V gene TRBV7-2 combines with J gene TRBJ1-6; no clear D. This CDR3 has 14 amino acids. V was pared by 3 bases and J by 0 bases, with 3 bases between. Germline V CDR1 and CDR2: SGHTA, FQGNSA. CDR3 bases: TGTGCCAGCAGCTTTAGCTCCTATAATTCACCCCTCCACTTT. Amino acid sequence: CASSFSSYNSPLHF.

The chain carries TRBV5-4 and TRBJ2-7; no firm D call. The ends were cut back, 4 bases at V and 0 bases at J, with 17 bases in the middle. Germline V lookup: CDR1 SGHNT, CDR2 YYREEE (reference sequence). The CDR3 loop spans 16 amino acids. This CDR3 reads CASSPPAPVNSYEQYF. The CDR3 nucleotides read TGTGCCAGCAGCCCACCCGCCCCCGTCAACTCCTACGAGCAGTACTTC.

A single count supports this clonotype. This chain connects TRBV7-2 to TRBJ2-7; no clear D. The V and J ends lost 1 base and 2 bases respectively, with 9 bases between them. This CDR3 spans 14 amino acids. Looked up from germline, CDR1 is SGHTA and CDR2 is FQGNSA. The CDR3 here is CASSLEGGAYEQYF. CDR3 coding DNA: TGTGCCAGCAGCTTAGAGGGCGGAGCCTACGAGCAGTACTTC.